This T cell receptor beta chain was identified during a study of blood T cell repertoires in COVID-19. In the original workflow: The assay estimated nucleated cells by amplifying reference gene primers. Profiling relied on immunoSEQ multiplex PCR, and the TCRdb table lists in-frame clones only, not all of them. From that table come the V and J calls and clone size; the DNA was used to work out D and trimming. The sample holds tens of thousands of clones, around 85% seen once. The ends were cut back, 1 base at V and 4 bases at J, with 3 bases in the middle. The germline gives CDR1 SGHTS, CDR2 YDEGEE. The CDR3 loop spans 13 amino acids.

Specimen: peripheral blood. This rearrangement joins TRBV5-8 to TRBJ2-6; no firm D call. The receptor was derived from a human donor with active COVID-19. The donor label of this sample is uncertain. CDR3 nucleotide sequence: TGTGCCAGCAGCTTGCCAGGGGCCAACGTCCTGACTTTC. Amino acids: CASSLPGANVLTF. Drawing the rest from reference TRBV5-8 and TRBJ2-6, the complete variable domain is EAGVTQSPTHLIKTRGQQATLRCSPISGHTSVYWYQQALGLGLQFLLWYDEGEERNRGNFPPRFSGRQFPNYSSELNVNALELEDSALYLCASSLPGANVLTFGAGSRLTVL.